These T cell receptor beta chains were read from a single sample in a study of response to subunit inactivated influenza vaccine. TCRdb recomputed calls from the RT-PCR reads with MiXCR, one row per CDR3 protein. Altogether more than 450,000 distinct CDR3 sequences are present, around 10% being singletons, with the ten largest covering about 10%. The sample was also linked to a second study, of T cells expressing NK-cell markers.

This specimen was PBMCs from blood, taken on the day of vaccination. Every receptor here comes from a man in his forties or fifties who received an inactivated influenza vaccine. The CDR3 runs from the conserved cysteine through the conserved F or W. D genes are given only for firm matches. Expanded clones get a size class; other rows say once, few or many, or leave the size out.

j_gene: TRBJ1-5
v_gene: TRBV20-1
abundance: NA
d_gene: NA
CDR3aa: CSARDSSGNQPQHF
CDR3nt: TGCAGTGCTAGAGATTCATCCGGGAATCAGCCCCAGCATTTT

j_gene: TRBJ2-5
v_gene: TRBV20-1
abundance: many
d_gene: TRBD2
CDR3aa: CSATTSWAETQYF
CDR3nt: TGCAGTGCCACGACTAGCTGGGCGGAGACCCAGTACTTC

j_gene: TRBJ2-5
v_gene: TRBV13
abundance: many
d_gene: NA
CDR3aa: CASSPDRDGTQYF
CDR3nt: TGTGCCAGCAGCCCCGACAGAGATGGGACCCAGTACTTC

j_gene: TRBJ1-4
v_gene: TRBV11-2
abundance: NA
d_gene: NA
CDR3aa: CASSLDEQSEKLFF
CDR3nt: TGTGCCAGCAGCTTAGATGAACAGTCTGAAAAACTGTTTTTT

j_gene: TRBJ2-7
v_gene: TRBV20-1
abundance: NA
d_gene: TRBD2
CDR3aa: CSARGLAGRYEQYF
CDR3nt: TGCAGTGCTAGGGGACTAGCGGGCCGCTACGAGCAGTACTTC

j_gene: TRBJ2-2
v_gene: TRBV3-1
abundance: few
d_gene: TRBD1
CDR3aa: CASGGWDRNTGELFF
CDR3nt: TGTGCCAGCGGGGGTTGGGACAGGAACACCGGGGAGCTGTTTTTT

j_gene: TRBJ2-1
v_gene: TRBV5-1
abundance: few
d_gene: TRBD2
CDR3aa: CASSLEREGLDEQFF
CDR3nt: TGCGCCAGCAGCTTGGAGCGGGAGGGCCTCGATGAGCAGTTCTTC

j_gene: TRBJ1-5
v_gene: TRBV20-1
abundance: few
d_gene: NA
CDR3aa: CSASSPRQPQHF
CDR3nt: TGCAGTGCTAGTTCACCCCGACAGCCCCAGCATTTT

j_gene: TRBJ2-1
v_gene: TRBV12-3/TRBV12-4
abundance: few
d_gene: TRBD2
CDR3aa: CASSSDVAGGFSYNEQFF
CDR3nt: TGTGCCAGCAGTTCGGACGTAGCGGGGGGATTCTCCTACAATGAGCAGTTCTTC

j_gene: TRBJ2-7
v_gene: TRBV12-3/TRBV12-4
abundance: few
d_gene: TRBD2
CDR3aa: CASSETSGGGKQYF
CDR3nt: TGTGCCAGCAGTGAGACTAGCGGGGGGGGAAAGCAGTACTTC

j_gene: TRBJ2-1
v_gene: TRBV20-1
abundance: many
d_gene: NA
CDR3aa: CSALPAYEQFF
CDR3nt: TGCAGTGCTTTACCGGCCTATGAGCAGTTCTTC

j_gene: TRBJ1-1
v_gene: TRBV5-6
abundance: few
d_gene: NA
CDR3aa: CASTPWQMNTEAFF
CDR3nt: TGTGCCAGCACCCCATGGCAGATGAACACTGAAGCTTTCTTT

j_gene: TRBJ1-5
v_gene: TRBV24-1
abundance: NA
d_gene: NA
CDR3aa: CATSAGRRANQPQHF
CDR3nt: TGTGCCACCAGTGCGGGACGGCGGGCTAATCAGCCCCAGCATTTT

j_gene: TRBJ2-1
v_gene: TRBV6-5
abundance: NA
d_gene: TRBD2
CDR3aa: CASSYSWRGVHNEQFF
CDR3nt: TGTGCCAGCAGTTACTCTTGGCGGGGGGTTCACAATGAGCAGTTCTTC

j_gene: TRBJ2-2
v_gene: TRBV28
abundance: NA
d_gene: TRBD1
CDR3aa: CASSLLGQGYTGELFF
CDR3nt: TGTGCCAGCAGCCTCCTGGGACAGGGATACACCGGGGAGCTGTTTTTT

j_gene: TRBJ2-2
v_gene: TRBV24-1
abundance: NA
d_gene: NA
CDR3aa: CATSDHINTGELFF
CDR3nt: TGTGCCACCAGTGACCATATTAACACCGGGGAGCTGTTTTTT

j_gene: TRBJ2-7
v_gene: TRBV6-1
abundance: many
d_gene: NA
CDR3aa: CASSEVWGHYEQYF
CDR3nt: TGTGCCAGCAGTGAAGTCTGGGGGCACTACGAGCAGTACTTC

j_gene: TRBJ2-7
v_gene: TRBV29-1
abundance: few
d_gene: NA
CDR3aa: CSVTISDVGSTYF
CDR3nt: TGCAGCGTCACTATTTCGGACGTAGGCAGTACGTACTTC

j_gene: TRBJ1-6
v_gene: TRBV6-6
abundance: NA
d_gene: TRBD1
CDR3aa: CASGQGQSPLHF
CDR3nt: TGTGCCAGCGGACAGGGGCAATCACCCCTCCACTTT

j_gene: TRBJ1-4
v_gene: TRBV7-6
abundance: NA
d_gene: TRBD1
CDR3aa: CASSSGGQGVLKLFF
CDR3nt: TGTGCCAGCAGCTCAGGGGGACAGGGGGTGCTAAAACTGTTTTTT

j_gene: TRBJ2-5
v_gene: TRBV28
abundance: few
d_gene: NA
CDR3aa: CASSFVAGILLGETQYF
CDR3nt: TGTGCCAGCAGTTTCGTCGCCGGGATCCTCCTGGGAGAGACCCAGTACTTC

j_gene: TRBJ1-5
v_gene: TRBV12-3/TRBV12-4
abundance: many
d_gene: NA
CDR3aa: CASSQSRNQPQHF
CDR3nt: TGTGCCAGCAGCCAATCGAGAAATCAGCCCCAGCATTTT

j_gene: TRBJ2-1
v_gene: TRBV12-3/TRBV12-4
abundance: few
d_gene: TRBD2
CDR3aa: CASSPYTGGEQFF
CDR3nt: TGTGCCAGCAGTCCATACACGGGGGGTGAGCAGTTCTTC

j_gene: TRBJ1-2
v_gene: TRBV27
abundance: few
d_gene: TRBD1
CDR3aa: CASSLSRGDSLTYGYTF
CDR3nt: TGTGCCAGCAGTTTATCGCGGGGGGACAGCCTGACATATGGCTACACCTTC

j_gene: TRBJ2-2
v_gene: TRBV13
abundance: NA
d_gene: NA
CDR3aa: CASSLMSGEWTGELFF
CDR3nt: TGTGCCAGCAGCTTAATGTCGGGGGAGTGGACCGGGGAGCTGTTTTTT

j_gene: TRBJ2-5
v_gene: TRBV7-2
abundance: many
d_gene: TRBD2
CDR3aa: CASSLERDPFETQYF
CDR3nt: TGTGCCAGCAGCTTAGAGCGGGACCCGTTTGAGACCCAGTACTTC

j_gene: TRBJ1-1
v_gene: TRBV12-3/TRBV12-4
abundance: many
d_gene: NA
CDR3aa: CASRFSDGTEAFF
CDR3nt: TGTGCCAGCAGGTTCTCGGACGGGACTGAAGCTTTCTTT

j_gene: TRBJ2-1
v_gene: TRBV21-1
abundance: NA
d_gene: NA
CDR3aa: CASSNTHNEQFF
CDR3nt: TGTGCCAGCAGCAACACTCACAATGAGCAGTTCTTC

j_gene: TRBJ2-7
v_gene: TRBV28
abundance: few
d_gene: NA
CDR3aa: CASSLGSAGSYEQYF
CDR3nt: TGTGCCAGCAGTTTAGGGAGTGCGGGGTCCTACGAGCAGTACTTC